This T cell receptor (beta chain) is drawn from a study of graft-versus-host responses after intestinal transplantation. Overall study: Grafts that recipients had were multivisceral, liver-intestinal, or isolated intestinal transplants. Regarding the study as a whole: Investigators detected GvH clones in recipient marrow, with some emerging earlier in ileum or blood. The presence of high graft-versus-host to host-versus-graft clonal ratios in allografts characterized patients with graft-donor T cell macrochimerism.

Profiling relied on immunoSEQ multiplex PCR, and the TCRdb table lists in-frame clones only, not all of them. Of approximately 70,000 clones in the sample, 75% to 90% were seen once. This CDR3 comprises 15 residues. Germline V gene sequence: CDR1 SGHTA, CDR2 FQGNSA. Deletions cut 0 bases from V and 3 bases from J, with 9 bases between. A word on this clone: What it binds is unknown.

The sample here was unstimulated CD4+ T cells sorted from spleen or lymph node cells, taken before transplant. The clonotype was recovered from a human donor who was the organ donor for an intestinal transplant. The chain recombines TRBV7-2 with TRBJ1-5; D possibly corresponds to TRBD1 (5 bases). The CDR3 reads CASSLAPGINQPQHF. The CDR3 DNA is TGTGCCAGCAGCTTAGCTCCAGGGATCAATCAGCCCCAGCATTTT.